This entry lists 21 T cell receptor beta chains sequenced from one sample in a study of cytomegalovirus exposure and HLA in healthy donors. PCR amplification relied on 60 Vbeta primers (plus 13 Jbeta primers). Assay: immunoSEQ multiplex PCR; the TCRdb copy retains only in-frame clones and omits some. Here the sample spans fewer than 150,000 clones, 82% being singletons. Sequencing was done on a sample of PBMCs. The receptor set was obtained from a male donor in good health and CMV-seronegative.

This clone appeared a few times. The rearrangement joins TRBV4-3 to TRBJ2-5; the match to TRBD2 covers 7 bases. From germline, CDR1 is LGHNA and CDR2 YSLEER. CDR3 length: 16 residues. Losses at the gene ends were 1 base for V and 3 bases for J; bases not matched to a gene: 8. The CDR3: CASSQALAGEEETQYF. The CDR3 DNA is TGCGCCAGCAGCCAAGCCCTTGCGGGAGAGGAAGAGACCCAGTACTTC.

This clone appeared a few times. The chain uses TRBV19 and TRBJ2-7; D is unresolved. CDR1 and CDR2 from the germline V gene are LNHDA and SQIVND (reference sequence). Between the trimmed V and J ends, which lost 2 bases and 2 bases, there was a span of 10 bases. The CDR3 spans 14 residues. This CDR3 is CASSIPRSPYEQYF. The CDR3 DNA reads TGTGCCAGTAGTATACCCAGGTCCCCCTACGAGCAGTACTTC.

This rearrangement joins TRBV10-1 to TRBJ2-7; TRBD1 matches 9 bases. CDR1 is WNHNN, CDR2 SYGVQD, per germline (reference sequence). Trimming at V came to 8 bases and at J to 7 bases, leaving 12 bases not matched to a gene. This CDR3 has 14 amino acids. The DNA of the CDR3 is TGCGCCAGCGCCAGGACAGGGGCTTTTTGGGAGCAGTACTTC. It encodes CASARTGAFWEQYF.

Notes on this clone: Relative to the germline gene, one junction end is altered; a read error may explain this. This chain connects TRBV7-6 to TRBJ1-1, with D hard to call. CDR1 and CDR2 (germline): SGHVS, FNYEAQ. The CDR3 runs to 13 residues. For the CDR3, the DNA is TGTGCCAGCAGCCTAGCGGCCGAGGCTGAAGCTTTCTTT. This gives the protein CASSLAAEAEAFF.

This chain joins TRBV13 and TRBJ2-1, with TRBD1 identical over 10 bases. This CDR3 has 13 residues. Germline values: CDR1 PRHDT, CDR2 FYEKMQ (reference sequence). J was trimmed by 15 bases and V by 5 bases; bases with no gene match: 10. CDR3 sequence: CASSGTGAPRPFF. The CDR3 DNA follows: TGTGCCAGCAGCGGGACAGGGGCCCCTAGGCCGTTCTTC.

The chain uses TRBV7-2 and TRBJ2-7; a weak D match, TRBD1 (6 bases). CDR1 SGHTA and CDR2 FQGNSA come from the germline V gene. V dropped 1 base and J dropped 1 base, with 8 bases sitting between them. CDR3 length: 14 residues. CDR3 sequence reads: CASSLVGASYEQYF. CDR3 DNA sequence: TGTGCCAGCAGCTTAGTGGGGGCATCCTACGAGCAGTACTTC.

The chain has TRBV9 and TRBJ2-2; D may be TRBD1 (6 bases). The CDR3 has 14 amino acids. Deletions cut 5 bases from V and 0 bases from J, with 8 bases between. Germline V gives CDR1 SGDLS, CDR2 YYNGEE. DNA of the CDR3: TGTGCCAGCAGTCAGGGGACGAACACCGGGGAGCTGTTTTTT. This gives the protein CASSQGTNTGELFF.

The genes are TRBV5-1 and TRBJ2-1; 7 bases are a match to TRBD1. CDR1 SGHRS and CDR2 YFSETQ come from the germline V gene. J gave up 4 bases and V 1 base, and 5 bases lay outside the gene matches. This CDR3 comprises 15 residues. The CDR3 DNA is TGCGCCAGCAGCTTGTCACAGGGGACATACAATGAGCAGTTCTTC. Residues: CASSLSQGTYNEQFF.

J is TRBJ2-2 and V is TRBV7-8; 9 bases align to TRBD1. CDR1 is SGHVS and CDR2 is FQNEAQ in the germline V gene. The CDR3 runs to 17 residues. V shed 6 bases and J 2 bases; nucleotides not matched to a gene: 10. CDR3 protein: CASSFRQGDLNTGELFF. In DNA, the CDR3 is TGTGCCAGCAGTTTTAGACAGGGGGACTTAAACACCGGGGAGCTGTTTTTT.

The chain joins TRBV6-5 to TRBJ1-1, with a tentative D call TRBD1 (5 bases). This CDR3 comprises 16 residues. The germline V gene has CDR1 MNHEY and CDR2 SVGAGI. Trimming cost V 0 bases and J 4 bases, with 15 bases left between them. This CDR3 reads CASSYSSVSGGTEAFF. The CDR3 DNA is TGTGCCAGCAGTTACTCGAGCGTCTCCGGGGGCACTGAAGCTTTCTTT.

The sample holds a few counts of this clone. The gene calls are TRBV6-6 and TRBJ2-3, with 9 bases lining up with TRBD2. CDR3 size: 15 residues. With 6 bases clipped from V and 1 base from J, the junction kept 5 bases outside the gene matches. Germline V gene sequence: CDR1 MNHNY, CDR2 SVGAGI (reference sequence). CDR3 sequence: CASRDSGGGTDTQYF. CDR3 nucleotides: TGTGCCAGCAGAGATAGCGGGGGAGGCACAGATACGCAGTATTTT.

The chain combines TRBV11-2 with TRBJ2-1, with 15 bases identical to TRBD2. The CDR3 has 16 residues. In germline, CDR1 is SGHAT, CDR2 FQNNGV. V was pared by 5 bases and J by 5 bases, with 4 bases of the junction left unmatched. This CDR3 is CASSHGLAGGDNEQFF. Here the CDR3 DNA reads TGTGCCAGCAGCCATGGACTAGCGGGAGGGGACAATGAGCAGTTCTTC. Variable domain in full (rest from reference TRBV11-2 and TRBJ2-1): EAGVAQSPRYKIIEKRQSVAFWCNPISGHATLYWYQQILGQGPKLLIQFQNNGVVDDSQLPKDRFSAERLKGVDSTLKIQPAKLEDSAVYLCASSHGLAGGDNEQFFGPGTRLTVL.

The V call is TRBV5-1, the J call TRBJ2-7, with 9 nucleotides matching TRBD1. The CDR3 length is 14 residues. Germline CDR1 reads SGHRS; CDR2 reads YFSETQ. With V trimmed by 4 bases and J by 5 bases, 7 bases remained unmatched. The CDR3 sequence is CASSPGQGLHEQYF. The CDR3 coding sequence is TGCGCCAGCAGCCCGGGACAGGGCCTCCACGAGCAGTACTTC. The full variable domain, with the rest looked up from reference TRBV5-1 and TRBJ2-7, is KAGVTQTPRYLIKTRGQQVTLSCSPISGHRSVSWYQQTPGQGLQFLFEYFSETQRNKGNFPGRFSGRQFSNSRSEMNVSTLELGDSALYLCASSPGQGLHEQYFGPGTRLTVT.

V usage is TRBV10-1 and J usage is TRBJ2-1; weak D call: TRBD2 (5 bases). The CDR3 contains 11 residues. The V and J ends lost 6 bases and 9 bases respectively, with 9 bases between them. Germline lookup yields CDR1 WNHNN and CDR2 SYGVQD (reference sequence). Here the CDR3 reads CASSGESEQFF. CDR3 sequence (DNA): TGCGCCAGCAGCGGGGAGAGTGAGCAGTTCTTC.

This clone was seen more than once but under ten times. This rearrangement joins TRBV2 to TRBJ2-2; D gene unclear. The CDR3 sequence is 13 residues long. Trimming removed 6 bases from V and 6 bases from J, with 11 bases in between. Germline V lookup: CDR1 SNHLY, CDR2 FYNNEI. CDR3 coding DNA: TGTGCCAGCAGCACCCAAGCCCCCGGGGAGCTGTTTTTT. This encodes CASSTQAPGELFF. The variable domain in full, with the rest retrieved from reference TRBV2 and TRBJ2-2, is EPEVTQTPSHQVTQMGQEVILRCVPISNHLYFYWYRQILGQKVEFLVSFYNNEISEKSEIFDDQFSVERPDGSNFTLKIRSTKLEDSAMYFCASSTQAPGELFFGEGSRLTVL.

The CDR3 region has the DNA TGTGCCAGCAGCTTGGCTTGGGAGACAGGGGGCGGGAATGAGCAGTTCTTC. Residues: CASSLAWETGGGNEQFF. The rearrangement links TRBV5-5 to TRBJ2-1; 10 nucleotides align to TRBD1. From germline, CDR1 is SGHKS and CDR2 YYEKEE (reference sequence). J gave up 7 bases and V 0 bases, and 10 bases lay outside the gene matches. This CDR3 has 17 residues. The variable domain in full, with the rest retrieved from reference TRBV5-5 and TRBJ2-1, is DAGVTQSPTHLIKTRGQQVTLRCSPISGHKSVSWYQQVLGQGPQFIFQYYEKEERGRGNFPDRFSARQFPNYSSELNVNALLLGDSALYLCASSLAWETGGGNEQFFGPGTRLTVL.

V and J are TRBV6-1 and TRBJ1-5; no firm D call. The germline V and J ends were trimmed by 5 bases and 0 bases, with 8 bases remaining between them. The length of the CDR3 is 14 residues. CDR1 and CDR2 from the germline V gene are MNHNS and SASEGT. CDR3 bases: TGTGCCAGCAGTCAACCTAATAGCAATCAGCCCCAGCATTTT. Encoded protein: CASSQPNSNQPQHF.

The rearrangement joins TRBV6-1 to TRBJ2-1; 9 nucleotides align to TRBD2. The junction had 6 bases not matched to a gene; V was cut back by 6 bases and J by 6 bases. CDR3 length equals 14 residues. CDR1 is MNHNS, CDR2 SASEGT, per germline. CDR3 sequence: CASRVAGASNEQFF. The CDR3 bases are TGTGCCAGCAGGGTAGCGGGAGCGTCCAATGAGCAGTTCTTC.

The J gene is TRBJ1-5, the V gene TRBV5-8; tentative D call: TRBD1 (5 bases). V lost 4 bases, J lost 4 bases, and 24 bases lay in between. CDR1 SGHTS and CDR2 YDEGEE come from the germline V gene. The CDR3 extends over 18 amino acids. This chain's CDR3 is CASSRDEQALVVNQPQHF. CDR3 bases: TGTGCCAGCAGCCGAGATGAACAGGCGTTGGTAGTTAATCAGCCCCAGCATTTT.

This clone was counted a single time. The DNA of the CDR3 is TGTGCCAGCAGCTTGGAGGGGGCGCATCTAGGAAGCTATGGCTACACCTTC. This codes for CASSLEGAHLGSYGYTF. The chain uses TRBV5-8 and TRBJ1-2, with TRBD1 matching 7 bases. V trimming: 0 bases; J trimming: 4 bases; junction bases outside the gene matches: 12. The CDR3 sequence is 17 residues long. Germline CDR1 is SGHTS and CDR2 is YDEGEE.

The chain employs TRBV14 and TRBJ1-2; 7 nucleotides line up with TRBD1. With V trimmed by 4 bases and J by 5 bases, 1 base remained unmatched. This CDR3 contains 12 residues. In germline, CDR1 is SGHDN, CDR2 FVKESK. The chain's CDR3 is CASSLGQYGYTF. CDR3 nucleotide sequence: TGTGCCAGCAGCCTGGGACAGTATGGCTACACCTTC.